The 11 T cell receptor beta chains reported below all come from one sample, sequenced in a study of T cell responses to AZD1222 COVID-19 vaccine. Assay: immunoSEQ multiplex PCR; the TCRdb copy retains only in-frame clones and omits some. The sample has approximately 110,000 clones, 70% to 90% seen once. The sequences come from peripheral blood, collected on day 0 of AZD1222 vaccination. These receptors were collected from an adult in good health.

The DNA of the CDR3 is TGTGCCAGCCGAGGCGGAGACCAAGAGACCCAGTACTTC. As protein: CASRGGDQETQYF. This chain uses TRBV5-4 with TRBJ2-5, with unresolved D. CDR3 length: 13 amino acids. Deletions cut 7 bases from V and 0 bases from J, with 10 bases between. Germline assignment: CDR1 SGHNT and CDR2 YYREEE (reference sequence).

Turning to this clone: One end of the junction fails to match germline, which may point to a read error. The chain has TRBV4-3 and TRBJ2-1; 8 bases are a match to TRBD2. Germline V gene sequence: CDR1 LGHNA, CDR2 YSLEER. The CDR3 is made up of 16 amino acids. The CDR3 DNA follows: TGCGCCGGCAGCCGCAGCCTAGCGGGCTATAACAATGAGCAGTTCTTC. Protein: CAGSRSLAGYNNEQFF.

The V gene is TRBV4-1, the J gene TRBJ1-5; 8 nucleotides line up with TRBD1. The CDR3 totals 17 residues. CDR1 is MGHRA, CDR2 YSYEKL, per germline. V lost 0 bases to trimming and J lost 4 bases; unmatched junction nucleotides: 8. The CDR3 loop reads CASSQDKTGAVNQPQHF. The CDR3 region has the DNA TGCGCCAGCAGCCAAGACAAGACAGGGGCCGTAAATCAGCCCCAGCATTTT.

The rearrangement joins TRBV5-1 to TRBJ2-5; 7 positions agree with TRBD2. Germline CDR1 reads SGHRS; CDR2 reads YFSETQ. V lost 4 bases, J lost 1 base, and 7 bases stayed unmatched. This CDR3 spans 15 amino acids. The CDR3 loop reads CASSGSLAAQETQYF. DNA of the CDR3: TGCGCCAGCAGCGGTTCCCTAGCGGCCCAAGAGACCCAGTACTTC.

V usage is TRBV5-1 and J usage is TRBJ2-7; D remains ambiguous. Trimming took 0 bases from V and 0 from J, leaving 7 bases between them. CDR1 and CDR2 from the germline V gene are SGHRS and YFSETQ. The CDR3 sequence is 14 residues long. The CDR3 is CASSLGPSSYEQYF. The DNA for the CDR3 is TGCGCCAGCAGCTTGGGACCTAGCTCCTACGAGCAGTACTTC.

The chain combines TRBV14 with TRBJ2-6; 7 nucleotides align to TRBD1. Germline loops: CDR1 SGHDN, CDR2 FVKESK. Trimming at V came to 1 base and at J to 3 bases, leaving 6 bases not matched to a gene. This CDR3 contains 17 residues. The CDR3 DNA follows: TGTGCCAGCAGCCAAGTCGCAGGGGGTGTTGGGGCCAACGTCCTGACTTTC. Protein product: CASSQVAGGVGANVLTF.

This clone appeared once. CDR3 protein: CAISDGQTNTEAFF. Here the CDR3 DNA reads TGTGCCATCAGTGATGGACAGACCAACACTGAAGCTTTCTTT. This chain joins TRBV10-3 and TRBJ1-1, with a tentative D call TRBD1 (6 bases). Germline CDR1 ENHRY, CDR2 SYGVKD. V shed 3 bases and J shed 2 bases, with 10 bases lying between them. This CDR3 contains 14 residues.

The V call is TRBV19, the J call TRBJ2-5; tentative D call: TRBD2 (6 bases). The CDR3 has 16 residues. V was pared by 2 bases and J by 5 bases, with 18 bases between. Per germline, CDR1 LNHDA and CDR2 SQIVND (reference sequence). The CDR3 DNA reads as TGTGCCAGTAGTATAAGTAGCGGACATAATAGGGAGACCCAGTACTTC. Translation: CASSISSGHNRETQYF.

In DNA form, the CDR3 reads TGTGCCAGCTCACCACGACCGGGACAGGGGCGCTACACCTTC. This sequence encodes CASSPRPGQGRYTF. The V and J genes are TRBV18 and TRBJ1-2, with 10 positions matching TRBD1. V gave up 1 base and J gave up 9 bases; unmatched junction bases: 5. The germline gives CDR1 KGHSH, CDR2 LQKENI. There are 14 residues in the CDR3.

The chain couples TRBV7-9 to TRBJ2-2; D call uncertain. From germline, CDR1 is SEHNR and CDR2 FQNEAQ (reference sequence). This CDR3 is built from 13 residues. V gave up 5 bases and J gave up 7 bases, with 11 bases separating them. In DNA, the CDR3 is TGTGCCAGCAGCCGGACCGCGGACGGGGAGCTGTTTTTT. Its protein is CASSRTADGELFF.

CDR3: CASRAPGQKYNEQFF. DNA of the CDR3: TGTGCCAGCAGGGCTCCTGGACAGAAGTACAATGAGCAGTTCTTC. J is TRBJ2-1 and V is TRBV7-3; a possible D gene is TRBD1 (6 bases). In germline, CDR1 is SGHTA, CDR2 FQGTGA. V was pared by 6 bases and J by 4 bases, with 16 bases between. The CDR3 length is 15 residues.